This T cell receptor (beta chain) was retrieved from a study of CD8+ T cells in alopecia areata. Whole-study context: Grafted skin came from C3H/HeJ donors with spontaneous alopecia (about 6-12 months old) and was placed on approximately 7-11-week-old female C3H/HeJ mice. Whole-study results and caveats: Across lesional scalp, and particularly alopecia totalis/universalis, clonality surpassed that of normal scalp. Normal skin's resident alphabeta T cells are sequenced alongside lesional scalp T cells. Researchers reported that TCR sharing among patients proved less clear than in mice, possibly HLA-linked.

About this clone: Its cognate antigen is unknown. Mouse gene names and germline throughout. The sequence runs out 4 residues before the end of the CDR3; the remainder is reconstructed from the germline J gene. This same CDR3 is encoded by further DNA sequences in the sample.

This CDR3 spans 11 amino acids. Germline-derived CDR1 and CDR2 are SGHSN and HYEKVE. Extracted RNA was reverse transcribed into cDNA, the sequencing template. Libraries were prepared by immunoSEQ multiplex PCR; TCRdb keeps only in-frame clonotypes and omits some of them. The specimen gives 200,000 to 300,000 clones without singletons; the ten biggest hold about 1.2%. Researchers sorted pooled cutaneous lymph node cells on the basis of CD4, CD8alpha, NKG2D, NKG2ACE and other markers. The sample was CD4+ T cells sorted from a lymph node. The origin of this receptor is a C3H/HeJ mouse with alopecia areata. The strain is characterized by the MHC haplotype H2-k. This sequence joins TRBV12-1 and TRBJ1-2; D call uncertain. The CDR3 here is CASSLGSDYTF. CDR3 DNA, as far as it was read: TGTGCCAGCTCTCTAGGTTCC.